This entry lists 29 T cell receptor beta chains sequenced from one sample in a study of T cell clonotyping in hematopoietic cell transplantation. TCRdb keeps only in-frame clones here, not all; method: immunoSEQ multiplex PCR. The sample has roughly 40,000 clones, 94% seen once; the top ten hold over 0.65%. Source material: peripheral blood mononuclear cells. These receptors all come from a woman in her 50s in good health. Some clones in this sample may be carry-over from other donors' samples.

J is TRBJ1-3 and V is TRBV6-6; 8 bases line up with TRBD1. The junction had 7 bases not matched to a gene; V was cut back by 4 bases and J by 8 bases. CDR3 size: 14 residues. The germline gives CDR1 MNHNY, CDR2 SVGAGI (reference sequence). The CDR3 loop reads CASSSDRVVYTIYF. As DNA, the CDR3 is TGTGCCAGCAGTTCGGACAGGGTTGTTTACACCATATATTTT.

The chain is built from TRBV4-1 and TRBJ1-1; the D is unclear. The V gene's germline CDR1 is MGHRA and CDR2 YSYEKL. The ends were cut back, 0 bases at V and 7 bases at J, with 12 bases in the middle. This CDR3 contains 14 residues. Written as DNA, the CDR3 is TGCGCCAGCAGCCAAGACCCCCGTTGGGGTGAAGCTTTCTTT. Its protein is CASSQDPRWGEAFF.

The rearrangement joins TRBV5-1 to TRBJ2-2; 14 bases map to TRBD2. This CDR3 contains 16 residues. Germline V CDR1 and CDR2: SGHRS, YFSETQ. The trim removed 4 bases at V and 7 bases at J, leaving 6 bases unmatched. CDR3 sequence: CASSTGLAGAIGELFF. The CDR3 coding sequence is TGCGCCAGCAGCACGGGACTAGCGGGGGCAATCGGGGAGCTGTTTTTT.

V gene TRBV6-1 combines with J gene TRBJ2-2; 12 bases fit TRBD1. V was clipped by 4 bases and J by 0 bases; unmatched bases: 9. Germline V CDR1 and CDR2: MNHNS, SASEGT. The length of the CDR3 is 19 residues. CDR3 sequence reads: CASSGLAGTGGANTGELFF. The DNA of the CDR3 is TGTGCCAGCAGTGGCCTAGCCGGGACAGGGGGCGCGAACACCGGGGAGCTGTTTTTT.

The rearrangement joins TRBV3-2 to TRBJ1-1. TRBV3-2 is labeled a pseudogene. This CDR3 contains 9 residues. CDR3 sequence reads: CASSQGAFF. DNA of the CDR3: TGTGCCAGCAGCCAAGGAGCTTTCTTT.

This sequence joins TRBV6-1 and TRBJ1-2; maybe TRBD1 (5 bases). Germline V gene data show CDR1 as MNHNS and CDR2 as SASEGT. V lost 0 bases and J 1 base, leaving 15 bases between the germline ends. This CDR3 comprises 17 residues. CDR3 DNA: TGTGCCAGCAGTGAAGCCGGCGGCAGGGCAAATAACTATGGCTACACCTTC. This sequence encodes CASSEAGGRANNYGYTF.

J is TRBJ1-5 and V is TRBV6-1; possibly TRBD1 for D (6 bases). From germline, CDR1 is MNHNS and CDR2 SASEGT. V lost 5 bases, J lost 5 bases, and 10 bases lay in between. The CDR3 has 13 residues. CDR3 in amino acids: CASSTGWDQPQHF. CDR3 nucleotides: TGTGCCAGCAGTACAGGGTGGGATCAGCCCCAGCATTTT.

This chain links TRBV6-5 with TRBJ1-1; 7 bases match TRBD1. V dropped 8 bases and J dropped 7; count of bases not matched to a gene: 7. CDR1 and CDR2 (germline): MNHEY, SVGAGI. CDR3 length: 12 amino acids. Here the CDR3 reads CASLRGQNEAFF. Here the CDR3 DNA reads TGTGCCAGCTTGAGGGGACAGAATGAAGCTTTCTTT.

This sequence joins TRBV7-2 and TRBJ2-1; no definite D call. V lost 6 bases and J lost 1, with 13 bases in between. CDR1 and CDR2 from the germline V gene are SGHTA and FQGNSA. CDR3 size: 15 residues. CDR3 region: CASSQTLGSYNEQFF. The CDR3 region has the DNA TGTGCCAGCAGTCAGACTTTGGGGTCCTACAATGAGCAGTTCTTC. The full variable domain, its missing parts supplied by reference TRBV7-2 and TRBJ2-1, is GAGVSQSPSNKVTEKGKDVELRCDPISGHTALYWYRQSLGQGLEFLIYFQGNSAPDKSGLPSDRFSAERTGGSVSTLTIQRTQQEDSAVYLCASSQTLGSYNEQFFGPGTRLTVL.

This clone was observed a single time. This sequence joins TRBV29-1 and TRBJ1-1, with D hard to call. Looked up from germline, CDR1 is SQVTM and CDR2 is ANQGSEA. Trimming took 8 bases from V and 1 from J, leaving 8 bases between them. This CDR3 spans 11 amino acids. This CDR3 reads CSTRGNTEAFF. The CDR3, as DNA: TGCAGCACCCGAGGGAACACTGAAGCTTTCTTT. The whole variable domain, remainder taken from reference TRBV29-1 and TRBJ1-1, is SAVISQKPSRDICQRGTSLTIQCQVDSQVTMMFWYRQQPGQSLTLIATANQGSEATYESGFVIDKFPISRPNLTFSTLTVSNMSPEDSSIYLCSTRGNTEAFFGQGTRLTVV.

J is TRBJ2-1 and V is TRBV6-6; 7 nucleotides align to TRBD2. The CDR3 extends over 16 amino acids. Germline loops: CDR1 MNHNY, CDR2 SVGAGI (reference sequence). V lost 5 bases to trimming and J lost 4 bases; unmatched junction nucleotides: 11. The CDR3 reads CASSTSLTGGYNEQFF. CDR3 DNA: TGTGCCAGCAGTACCTCTTTGACGGGGGGATACAATGAGCAGTTCTTC.

V gene TRBV19 combines with J gene TRBJ1-6; TRBD1 is a possible D gene (6 bases). This CDR3 has 13 residues. Germline V gene sequence: CDR1 LNHDA, CDR2 SQIVND (reference sequence). Trimming removed 5 bases from V and 15 bases from J, with 17 bases in between. The CDR3 here is CASSVNRAENLHF. Written as DNA, the CDR3 is TGTGCCAGTAGTGTCAACAGGGCAGAAAACCTCCACTTT.

The rearrangement uses TRBV11-2 and TRBJ2-5; tentatively, D is TRBD2 (6 bases). The CDR3 is made up of 15 amino acids. V dropped 5 bases and J dropped 4 bases, with 17 bases sitting between them. Germline-derived CDR1 and CDR2 are SGHAT and FQNNGV. CDR3 loop: CASSNRRGVRETQYF. The CDR3 nucleotides read TGTGCCAGCAGCAACCGACGCGGGGTTAGAGAGACCCAGTACTTC. The variable domain in full, with the rest retrieved from reference TRBV11-2 and TRBJ2-5, is EAGVAQSPRYKIIEKRQSVAFWCNPISGHATLYWYQQILGQGPKLLIQFQNNGVVDDSQLPKDRFSAERLKGVDSTLKIQPAKLEDSAVYLCASSNRRGVRETQYFGPGTRLLVL.

The rearrangement links TRBV4-3 to TRBJ2-1; TRBD2 matches 10 bases. The germline V gene has CDR1 LGHNA and CDR2 YSLEER. J gave up 9 bases and V 0 bases, and 8 bases lay outside the gene matches. The CDR3 totals 16 residues. The CDR3 protein is CASSQDSSGGFSEQFF. The CDR3 DNA reads TGCGCCAGCAGCCAAGATAGTAGCGGGGGGTTTAGTGAGCAGTTCTTC.

V usage is TRBV4-3 and J usage is TRBJ2-7; TRBD2 matches at 7 bases. The CDR3 is 16 amino acids. Germline loops: CDR1 LGHNA, CDR2 YSLEER. The J segment lost 2 bases and the V segment lost 0 bases, leaving 7 bases of the junction unmatched. CDR3 nucleotide sequence: TGCGCCAGCAGCCAAGATATTGCGGGAGAGGCCTACGAGCAGTACTTC. Its translation: CASSQDIAGEAYEQYF.

The rearrangement uses TRBV5-5 and TRBJ1-2, with 8 bases aligning to TRBD1. The V segment lost 2 bases and the J segment 13 bases; nucleotides outside the gene matches: 16. From germline, CDR1 is SGHKS and CDR2 YYEKEE (reference sequence). The CDR3 runs to 15 residues. CDR3 nucleotide sequence: TGTGCCAGCAGCTTAGCACCGGGACAGGAACTGGGACTCACCTTC. Protein sequence: CASSLAPGQELGLTF.

The J gene is TRBJ1-6, the V gene TRBV28; 7 bases are shared with TRBD1. V gave up 6 bases and J gave up 9 bases; unmatched junction bases: 17. The CDR3 spans 17 residues. The V gene's germline CDR1 is MDHEN and CDR2 SYDVKM. CDR3 protein: CASRRVSGGGSSSPLHF. The CDR3 region has the DNA TGTGCCAGCAGGCGCGTATCTGGAGGGGGCTCAAGTTCACCCCTCCACTTT.

V and J are TRBV27 and TRBJ2-7; 10 bases are a match to TRBD1. The junction had 8 bases not matched to a gene; V was cut back by 3 bases and J by 6 bases. The CDR3 has 15 amino acids. Germline CDR1 and CDR2: MNHEY and SMNVEV (reference sequence). CDR3 DNA: TGTGCCAGCAGTTTTAGGGACAGGGGATTTGGCGAGCAGTACTTC. This sequence encodes CASSFRDRGFGEQYF.

V and J are TRBV6-1 and TRBJ2-7, with D tentatively TRBD1 or TRBD2 (5 bases each). CDR1 is MNHNS, CDR2 SASEGT, per germline. The CDR3 extends over 13 amino acids. V was trimmed by 5 bases and J by 5 bases, leaving 13 bases between them. CDR3 amino acids: CASSLERGDEQYF. CDR3 DNA: TGTGCCAGCAGTCTTGAAAGGGGAGACGAGCAGTACTTC.

The chain employs TRBV6-5 and TRBJ2-7, with a weak D call TRBD2 (6 bases). V lost 2 bases to trimming and J lost 7 bases, with 18 bases between them. Germline CDR1 reads MNHEY; CDR2 reads SVGAGI. The CDR3 totals 15 residues. CDR3 amino acids: CASSYPGAALGEQYF. The CDR3 region has the DNA TGTGCCAGCAGTTACCCGGGAGCGGCCCTGGGAGAGCAGTACTTC.

The rearrangement uses TRBV7-7 and TRBJ2-2, with D uncertain. The CDR3 has 18 amino acids. Between the trimmed V and J ends, which lost 4 bases and 1 base, there was a span of 19 bases. Germline V lookup: CDR1 SSHAT, CDR2 FNYEAQ (reference sequence). CDR3 residues: CASSSTSTPWKNTGELFF. As DNA, the CDR3 is TGTGCCAGCAGCTCCACATCGACCCCCTGGAAGAACACCGGGGAGCTGTTTTTT.

This chain uses TRBV7-9 with TRBJ2-7; a weak D match, TRBD1 (5 bases). The V gene's germline CDR1 is SEHNR and CDR2 FQNEAQ (reference sequence). The V end was cut by 2 bases, the J end by 2 bases, with 10 bases between. The CDR3 loop spans 14 amino acids. The CDR3 here is CASSLSRTPYEQYF. CDR3 DNA: TGTGCCAGCAGCTTAAGCCGGACACCCTACGAGCAGTACTTC.

The chain joins TRBV4-3 to TRBJ2-3; 8 nucleotides agree with TRBD1. The CDR3 is 17 residues long. J lost 4 bases, V lost 0 bases, and 9 bases had no gene match. The germline V gene encodes CDR1 LGHNA and CDR2 YSLEER. The CDR3 bases are TGCGCCAGCAGCCAAGATCTCAGGACAGGGATCCCAGATACGCAGTATTTT. This gives the protein CASSQDLRTGIPDTQYF.

This chain uses TRBV5-1 with TRBJ1-2; 7 nucleotides match TRBD1. CDR1 and CDR2 (germline): SGHRS, YFSETQ. The CDR3 has 16 residues. V dropped 5 bases and J dropped 4; count of bases not matched to a gene: 14. The chain's CDR3 is CASRLSGTEVGYGYTF. The DNA for the CDR3 is TGCGCCAGCAGACTATCCGGGACAGAAGTGGGCTATGGCTACACCTTC.

The genes are TRBV7-2 and TRBJ2-2; D unclear. The germline V gene encodes CDR1 SGHTA and CDR2 FQGNSA. Trimming cost V 6 bases and J 4 bases, with 12 bases left between them. CDR3 size: 14 residues. The CDR3 sequence: CASRFTRVTGELFF. CDR3 bases: TGTGCCAGCAGATTTACCCGGGTCACCGGGGAGCTGTTTTTT.

The chain has TRBV30 and TRBJ2-4; tentatively, D is TRBD1 (7 bases). Germline CDR1 reads GTSNPN; CDR2 reads SVGIG (reference sequence). CDR3 size: 16 residues. The V end was cut by 5 bases, the J end by 0 bases, with 17 bases between. CDR3: CAWGSGQAVAKNIQYF. DNA for the CDR3: TGTGCCTGGGGTAGCGGACAGGCAGTAGCCAAAAACATTCAGTACTTC. Filled out from reference TRBV30 and TRBJ2-4, the complete variable domain reads SQTIHQWPATLVQPVGSPLSLECTVEGTSNPNLYWYRQAAGRGLQLLFYSVGIGQISSEVPQNLSASRPQDRQFILSSKKLLLSDSGFYLCAWGSGQAVAKNIQYFGAGTRLSVL.

The chain has TRBV13 and TRBJ1-2; TRBD1 aligns across 12 bases. The CDR3 is 16 residues long. V dropped 1 base and J dropped 8; count of bases not matched to a gene: 8. Germline V lookup: CDR1 PRHDT, CDR2 FYEKMQ (reference sequence). The CDR3 DNA is TGTGCCAGCAGCTTAGCGGGACAGGGGGCTGAGGAAGGCTACACCTTC. Protein product: CASSLAGQGAEEGYTF.

V gene TRBV29-1 combines with J gene TRBJ2-6, with TRBD2 matching 13 bases. V was clipped by 6 bases and J by 0 bases; unmatched bases: 5. The CDR3 has 17 amino acids. Germline CDR1 and CDR2: SQVTM and ANQGSEA. CDR3 nucleotide sequence: TGCAGCGTGGGGACTAGCGGGATATTCTCTGGGGCCAACGTCCTGACTTTC. Protein product: CSVGTSGIFSGANVLTF.

V gene TRBV7-9 combines with J gene TRBJ1-1, with a weak D call TRBD1 (5 bases). This CDR3 spans 13 amino acids. The germline V gene has CDR1 SEHNR and CDR2 FQNEAQ (reference sequence). Deletions cut 5 bases from V and 7 bases from J, with 14 bases between. The CDR3 sequence: CASSLLGGSEAFF. In DNA, the CDR3 is TGTGCCAGCAGCCTCCTGGGGGGGAGTGAAGCTTTCTTT.